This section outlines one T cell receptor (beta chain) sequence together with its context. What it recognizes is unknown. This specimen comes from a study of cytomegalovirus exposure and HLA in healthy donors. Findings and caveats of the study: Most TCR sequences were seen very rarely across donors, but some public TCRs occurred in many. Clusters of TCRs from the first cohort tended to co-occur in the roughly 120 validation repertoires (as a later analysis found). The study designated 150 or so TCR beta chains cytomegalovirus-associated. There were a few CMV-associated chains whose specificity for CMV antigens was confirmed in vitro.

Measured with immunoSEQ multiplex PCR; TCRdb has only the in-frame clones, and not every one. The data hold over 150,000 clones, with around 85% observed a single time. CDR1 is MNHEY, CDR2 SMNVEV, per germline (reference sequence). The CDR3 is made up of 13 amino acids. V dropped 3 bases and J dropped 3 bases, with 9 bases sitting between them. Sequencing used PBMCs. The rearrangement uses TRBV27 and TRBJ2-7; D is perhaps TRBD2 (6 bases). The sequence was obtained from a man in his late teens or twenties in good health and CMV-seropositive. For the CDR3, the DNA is TGTGCCAGCAGTTTGAAGGACTACTACGAGCAGTACTTC. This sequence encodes CASSLKDYYEQYF.